Below are 29 T cell receptor beta chains sequenced from a single sample in a study of shared T cell receptors in the human thymus. Profiled with immunoSEQ multiplex PCR; TCRdb holds only in-frame clones, not every one. The sample contains some 640,000 clones, 70% to 90% of which appear only once. The sample was also reused in another study, on human thymus T cells.

Sequencing was performed on thymocytes. Receptors originate from a boy in the first two years of life with a congenital heart defect.

This rearrangement joins TRBV7-6 to TRBJ1-1; D is possibly TRBD1 (6 bases). CDR1 SGHVS and CDR2 FNYEAQ come from the germline V gene. Between the trimmed V and J ends, which lost 5 bases and 0 bases, there was a span of 10 bases. The length of the CDR3 is 14 residues. In DNA, the CDR3 is TGTGCCAGCAGCAAAAACAGGGTGAACACTGAAGCTTTCTTT. Residues: CASSKNRVNTEAFF. Supplemented by reference TRBV7-6 and TRBJ1-1, the full variable domain reads GAGVSQSPRYKVTKRGQDVALRCDPISGHVSLYWYRQALGQGPEFLTYFNYEAQQDKSGLPNDRFSAERPEGSISTLTIQRTEQRDSAMYRCASSKNRVNTEAFFGQGTRLTVV.

The CDR3 DNA follows: TGTGCCAGCACCTCTGGCGGGAGGAACCCCCAAGACACCACAGATACGCAGTATTTT. Protein sequence: CASTSGGRNPQDTTDTQYF. The gene calls are TRBV13 and TRBJ2-3; 8 bases are shared with TRBD2. V gave up 7 bases and J gave up 2 bases; unmatched junction bases: 20. This CDR3 has 19 amino acids. The germline V gene encodes CDR1 PRHDT and CDR2 FYEKMQ (reference sequence). The variable domain in full, with the rest retrieved from reference TRBV13 and TRBJ2-3, is AAGVIQSPRHLIKEKRETATLKCYPIPRHDTVYWYQQGPGQDPQFLISFYEKMQSDKGSIPDRFSAQQFSDYHSELNMSSLELGDSALYFCASTSGGRNPQDTTDTQYFGPGTRLTVL.

V and J are TRBV13 and TRBJ1-2; D remains ambiguous. V was clipped by 4 bases and J by 0 bases, with 12 bases between them. Looked up from germline, CDR1 is PRHDT and CDR2 is FYEKMQ (reference sequence). The CDR3 spans 15 residues. CDR3 amino acids: CASSSQTRSNYGYTF. CDR3 coding DNA: TGTGCCAGCAGCTCCCAGACACGTTCTAACTATGGCTACACCTTC.

The gene calls are TRBV14 and TRBJ2-3, with D tentatively TRBD2 (7 bases). This CDR3 contains 15 residues. The germline V gene has CDR1 SGHDN and CDR2 FVKESK. With 0 bases removed from V and 6 bases from J, the gap between germline ends came to 13 bases. This chain's CDR3 is CASSQERGPADTQYF. The CDR3 coding sequence is TGTGCCAGCAGCCAAGAGCGGGGGCCCGCGGATACGCAGTATTTT.

CDR3 nucleotides: TGTGCCAGCAGTTATACGCTCAGTGCAACTAATGAAAAACTGTTTTTT. It specifies CASSYTLSATNEKLFF. This chain joins TRBV6-5 and TRBJ1-4; D call uncertain. The CDR3 runs 16 residues. Germline V gene data show CDR1 as MNHEY and CDR2 as SVGAGI. The ends were cut back, 3 bases at V and 0 bases at J, with 11 bases in the middle.

This clone was detected only a few times. The CDR3 protein is CASSVYRDRNTEAFF. The CDR3, as DNA: TGTGCCAGCAGTGTCTACCGGGACAGGAACACTGAAGCTTTCTTT. The gene calls are TRBV2 and TRBJ1-1; 7 bases are a match to TRBD1. The CDR3 has 15 residues. CDR1 SNHLY and CDR2 FYNNEI come from the germline V gene. Trimming removed 4 bases from V and 1 base from J; junction bases left unmatched: 6.

V is TRBV13 and J is TRBJ1-1, with 9 bases fitting TRBD1. The ends lost 6 bases at V and 1 base at J; junction bases unmatched: 3. Looked up from germline, CDR1 is PRHDT and CDR2 is FYEKMQ (reference sequence). The CDR3 is 14 residues long. The CDR3 coding sequence is TGTGCCAGCAGGATGACAGGGGGGAACACTGAAGCTTTCTTT. Amino acid sequence: CASRMTGGNTEAFF.

This chain uses TRBV4-1 with TRBJ2-5; 14 bases are shared with TRBD2. The germline V gene has CDR1 MGHRA and CDR2 YSYEKL. This CDR3 has 18 amino acids. V lost 5 bases, J lost 4 bases, and 12 bases stayed unmatched. This chain's CDR3 is CASSLPGLAGDRGETQYF. The DNA of the CDR3 is TGCGCCAGCAGCTTGCCGGGACTAGCGGGAGATAGGGGAGAGACCCAGTACTTC.

V gene TRBV5-1 combines with J gene TRBJ1-2; D may be TRBD1 (5 bases). The CDR3 sequence is 15 residues long. Germline values: CDR1 SGHRS, CDR2 YFSETQ. With 6 bases removed from V and 5 bases from J, the gap between germline ends came to 20 bases. CDR3 region: CASTSGLSGDYGYTF. The CDR3 DNA reads as TGCGCCAGCACCTCAGGGTTATCGGGCGATTATGGCTACACCTTC. The variable domain in full, with the rest retrieved from reference TRBV5-1 and TRBJ1-2, is KAGVTQTPRYLIKTRGQQVTLSCSPISGHRSVSWYQQTPGQGLQFLFEYFSETQRNKGNFPGRFSGRQFSNSRSEMNVSTLELGDSALYLCASTSGLSGDYGYTFGSGTRLTVV.

The rearrangement joins TRBV9 to TRBJ1-3; a weak D match, TRBD1 (6 bases). Germline CDR1 reads SGDLS; CDR2 reads YYNGEE. There are 16 residues in the CDR3. Trimming pared 3 bases from V and 2 bases from J, leaving 15 bases between. The CDR3 is CASSGVRGKAGNTIYF. CDR3 coding DNA: TGTGCCAGCAGCGGAGTCAGGGGTAAGGCTGGAAACACCATATATTTT.

The rearrangement joins TRBV4-1 to TRBJ2-5; the D gene is possibly TRBD2 (6 bases). The closer fit of TRBJ2-7 to the DNA end suggests the J call may be wrong. The CDR3 loop spans 17 amino acids. Germline lookup yields CDR1 MGHRA and CDR2 YSYEKL. The CDR3 nucleotides read TGCGCCAGCAGCCAGGGGGGTGAGGCCTCCATCCCCTACGAGCAGTACTTC. Protein: CASSQGGEASIPYEQYF.

The chain carries TRBV9 and TRBJ2-5; 14 nucleotides line up with TRBD2. The germline gives CDR1 SGDLS, CDR2 YYNGEE. The CDR3 covers 18 residues. Germline trimming cut 4 bases from V and 0 bases from J; bases unmatched to any gene: 8. CDR3 nucleotides: TGTGCCAGCAGCCCCGGGACTAGCGGGGGCCTCAACCAAGAGACCCAGTACTTC. As protein: CASSPGTSGGLNQETQYF.

This chain links TRBV5-1 with TRBJ1-4; D gene unclear. The CDR3 has 14 amino acids. The germline V gene has CDR1 SGHRS and CDR2 YFSETQ. Trimming took 0 bases from V and 3 from J, leaving 6 bases between them. In DNA form, the CDR3 reads TGCGCCAGCAGCTTGGGCGTTCCTAATGAAAAACTGTTTTTT. Translating it yields CASSLGVPNEKLFF.

The CDR3 nucleotides read TGTGCCAGCAGCCCAACTCACTTGCGGGGGGGCATCAATGAGCAGTTCTTC. Its protein is CASSPTHLRGGINEQFF. The chain has TRBV7-3 and TRBJ2-1; TRBD2 agrees at 9 bases. Germline CDR1 reads SGHTA; CDR2 reads FQGTGA. There are 17 residues in the CDR3. V trimming: 5 bases; J trimming: 6 bases; junction bases outside the gene matches: 14.

The chain is built from TRBV18 and TRBJ1-2; D call uncertain. The CDR3 length is 16 residues. Germline V gives CDR1 KGHSH, CDR2 LQKENI. Trimming removed 6 bases at V and 2 bases at J, with 19 bases between. In nucleotides, the CDR3 is TGTGCCAGCTCCGAAACCTTCGCCAGTTCGAACTATGGCTACACCTTC. Residues: CASSETFASSNYGYTF.

This chain connects TRBV19 to TRBJ1-4; perhaps TRBD1 as D (5 bases). Looked up from germline, CDR1 is LNHDA and CDR2 is SQIVND (reference sequence). This CDR3 is 18 amino acids long. Trimming took off 0 bases at V and 10 bases at J, with 24 bases between the two ends. CDR3 bases: TGTGCCAGTAGTATAGACTGGCCCCCGTGGGGGGACGTCGGAAAACTGTTTTTT. Its protein product is CASSIDWPPWGDVGKLFF. The full variable domain, rest sourced from reference TRBV19 and TRBJ1-4, is DGGITQSPKYLFRKEGQNVTLSCEQNLNHDAMYWYRQDPGQGLRLIYYSQIVNDFQKGDIAEGYSVSREKKESFPLTVTSAQKNPTAFYLCASSIDWPPWGDVGKLFFGSGTQLSVL.

This chain links TRBV5-4 with TRBJ2-7, with 15 bases aligning to TRBD2. This CDR3 spans 17 amino acids. V was pared by 3 bases and J by 7 bases, with 11 bases of the junction left unmatched. Per the germline V gene, CDR1 is SGHNT and CDR2 is YYREEE (reference sequence). CDR3 amino acids: CASSSWGGLAGGGEQYF. CDR3 coding DNA: TGTGCCAGCAGCTCATGGGGGGGACTAGCGGGAGGAGGGGAGCAGTACTTC. Complete variable domain (other parts from reference TRBV5-4 and TRBJ2-7): ETGVTQSPTHLIKTRGQQVTLRCSSQSGHNTVSWYQQALGQGPQFIFQYYREEENGRGNFPPRFSGLQFPNYSSELNVNALELDDSALYLCASSSWGGLAGGGEQYFGPGTRLTVT.

This chain joins TRBV7-9 and TRBJ1-6; 7 nucleotides line up with TRBD1. The CDR3 runs to 13 residues. The V segment lost 7 bases and the J segment 8 bases; nucleotides outside the gene matches: 5. The germline gives CDR1 SEHNR, CDR2 FQNEAQ (reference sequence). In DNA form, the CDR3 reads TGTGCCAGCAACAGGGGTCCTGATTCACCCCTCCACTTT. This gives the protein CASNRGPDSPLHF.

CDR3 coding DNA: TGCGCCAGCAGCCTTCATCGACTAGCGGGCTCCTACAATGAGCAGTTCTTC. The encoded protein is CASSLHRLAGSYNEQFF. This chain joins TRBV4-1 and TRBJ2-1; 10 bases are a match to TRBD2. Trimming cost V 4 bases and J 0 bases; bases outside gene matches: 6. The V gene's germline CDR1 is MGHRA and CDR2 YSYEKL. The CDR3 extends over 17 amino acids.

V is TRBV29-1 and J is TRBJ2-1, with 7 bases matching TRBD1. This CDR3 has 13 residues. Germline CDR1 is SQVTM and CDR2 is ANQGSEA. The J segment lost 4 bases and the V segment lost 8 bases, leaving 8 bases of the junction unmatched. Here the CDR3 reads CSSPGQRYNEQFF. CDR3 sequence (DNA): TGCAGCAGCCCGGGACAGCGATACAATGAGCAGTTCTTC.

The chain combines TRBV6-1 with TRBJ1-6; possible D gene TRBD1, 6 bases. CDR1 MNHNS and CDR2 SASEGT come from the germline V gene. V shed 3 bases and J shed 8 bases, with 17 bases lying between them. There are 16 residues in the CDR3. Here the CDR3 DNA reads TGTGCCAGCAGTGATCTATTCAGGGGAGAGGATTCACCCCTCCACTTT. It specifies CASSDLFRGEDSPLHF.

V usage is TRBV28 and J usage is TRBJ2-1; tentative D call: TRBD1 (5 bases). The germline CDR1 and CDR2 sequences are MDHEN and SYDVKM. The CDR3 length is 16 residues. The V end was cut by 2 bases, the J end by 2 bases, with 13 bases between. The CDR3, as DNA: TGTGCCAGCAGTTTAGGATCCAGGGTAGCCTACAATGAGCAGTTCTTC. Its translation is CASSLGSRVAYNEQFF.

This clone was detected a few times. The rearrangement joins TRBV9 to TRBJ2-2; no firm D call. The CDR3 runs 14 residues. The V and J ends lost 5 bases and 7 bases respectively, with 15 bases between them. The germline V gene has CDR1 SGDLS and CDR2 YYNGEE. Written as DNA, the CDR3 is TGTGCCAGCAGTGGCCGTACAGCTCACGGGGAGCTGTTTTTT. Protein product: CASSGRTAHGELFF.

The rearrangement joins TRBV6-6 to TRBJ2-7; 9 nucleotides match TRBD1. J was trimmed by 2 bases and V by 6 bases; bases with no gene match: 8. There are 15 residues in the CDR3. Germline V gene lookup returns CDR1 MNHNY and CDR2 SVGAGI (reference sequence). Written as DNA, the CDR3 is TGTGCCAGCAGCTACCGGGACAGGGTTGCCTACGAGCAGTACTTC. Amino acid sequence: CASSYRDRVAYEQYF.

J is TRBJ1-5 and V is TRBV7-8, with D possibly matching TRBD1 (5 bases). CDR1 and CDR2 (germline): SGHVS, FQNEAQ. The ends were cut back, 1 base at V and 5 bases at J, with 9 bases in the middle. The length of the CDR3 is 14 residues. CDR3 coding DNA: TGTGCCAGCAGCTTAGATGGGGGGGATCAGCCCCAGCATTTT. The encoded protein is CASSLDGGDQPQHF.

The genes are TRBV25-1 and TRBJ1-1; D remains unclear. V lost 1 base and J lost 0, with 6 bases in between. The CDR3 totals 14 residues. Germline V CDR1 and CDR2: MGHDK, SYGVNS. The CDR3 coding sequence is TGTGCCAGCAGTGAATTTGGAGTGAACACTGAAGCTTTCTTT. Translation: CASSEFGVNTEAFF.

The CDR3 spells CASSERVGRALQETQYF. In nucleotides, the CDR3 is TGTGCCAGCAGTGAAAGAGTGGGGAGGGCATTACAAGAGACCCAGTACTTC. The chain employs TRBV2 and TRBJ2-5, with 7 positions matching TRBD2. Germline CDR1 is SNHLY and CDR2 is FYNNEI. Trimming took 2 bases from V and 2 from J; bases not matched to a gene: 11. The CDR3 contains 17 residues.

The rearrangement links TRBV7-8 to TRBJ2-3; 13 bases align to TRBD2. The CDR3 has 20 residues. V gave up 7 bases and J gave up 2 bases; unmatched junction bases: 18. Germline V lookup: CDR1 SGHVS, CDR2 FQNEAQ. The CDR3 loop is CASIPPRLAGGGTPTDTQYF. The CDR3 bases are TGTGCCAGCATCCCCCCCCGACTAGCGGGAGGCGGGACCCCCACAGATACGCAGTATTTT.

The rearrangement joins TRBV19 to TRBJ1-5, with a tentative D call TRBD1 (5 bases). Germline V gives CDR1 LNHDA, CDR2 SQIVND (reference sequence). The CDR3 is made up of 14 amino acids. V was shortened by 6 bases and J by 0 bases, with 9 bases between the two germline ends. This CDR3 reads CASRRGYSNQPQHF. The CDR3 nucleotides read TGTGCCAGTAGAAGGGGCTATAGCAATCAGCCCCAGCATTTT.